Presented here are 12 T cell receptor beta chains from one specimen sequenced in a study of human CD8 memory T cell subsets. CCR7+ PD-1+ TIGIT+ early memory CD8+ T cells with exhausted-like traits constituted the TPEX cells. Scientists made TCR beta libraries using UMI-labeled 5' RACE. TCRdb re-called the 5' RACE reads; every CDR3 protein appears as one record, without DNA. This sample's table reports about 6,700 distinct CDR3 sequences. Source material: CD8+ T cells from PBMCs. The receptors here all came from a human donor in good health.

The chain has TRBV2 and TRBJ2-7. The CDR3 has 14 amino acids. Per germline, CDR1 SNHLY and CDR2 FYNNEI. The CDR3 protein is CASSGRKTDYEQYF.

The rearrangement joins TRBV27 to TRBJ1-1. The V gene's germline CDR1 is MNHEY and CDR2 SMNVEV (reference sequence). The CDR3 runs to 13 residues. The CDR3 is CASSLVGNTEAFF.

The CDR3 spells CATSGLGPWTSGRARRDEQFF. V gene TRBV15 combines with J gene TRBJ2-1; the D call from TCRdb, TRBD2, cannot be confirmed without DNA. CDR3 size: 21 residues. From germline, CDR1 is LNHNV and CDR2 YYDKDF (reference sequence).

V usage is TRBV4-1 and J usage is TRBJ2-7; TCRdb indicates TRBD2, and absent DNA this call remains unverified. CDR1 is MGHRA and CDR2 is YSYEKL in the germline V gene. The CDR3 contains 17 residues. CDR3 residues: CASSQAGLAVETYEQYF.

In terms of frequency, this clonotype is medium-sized. The V call is TRBV20-1, the J call TRBJ1-4. Per germline, CDR1 DFQATT and CDR2 SNEGSKA (reference sequence). The CDR3 spans 14 residues. The CDR3 sequence is CSARVTAINEKLFF.

The chain uses TRBV5-1 and TRBJ2-7; TCRdb designates TRBD1, a call that cannot be tested without DNA. The CDR3 is made up of 16 amino acids. CDR1 and CDR2 from the germline V gene are SGHRS and YFSETQ. CDR3 residues: CASSSARTPTGNEQYF.

The gene calls are TRBV12-3 or TRBV12-4 and TRBJ2-6; TCRdb names TRBD1, which stays unverified in the absence of DNA. This CDR3 region has 17 residues. The CDR3 sequence: CASSGTGGLLGANVLTF.

V and J are TRBV3-1 and TRBJ2-3; the D gene TCRdb calls, TRBD1, cannot be checked with no DNA. Germline CDR1 is LGHDT and CDR2 is YNNKEL (reference sequence). The CDR3 extends over 14 amino acids. The CDR3 is CASSQAGAIDTQYF.

The chain carries TRBV24-1 and TRBJ2-3. Germline CDR1 reads KGHDR; CDR2 reads SFDVKD. This CDR3 contains 13 residues. The CDR3 sequence: CATSPLFTDTQYF.

The rearrangement joins TRBV6-2 or TRBV6-3 to TRBJ2-1; TCRdb selects TRBD2, and the lack of DNA leaves this call unchecked. The CDR3 has 16 amino acids. Germline loops: CDR1 MNHEY, CDR2 SVGEGT. CDR3 region: CASSPTSGSGYNEQFF.

This sequence joins TRBV28 and TRBJ2-1; TCRdb's D call, TRBD2, is unchecked because there is no DNA. This CDR3 spans 19 amino acids. The germline gives CDR1 MDHEN, CDR2 SYDVKM. CDR3 protein: CASSLGLAGGVSSYNEQFF.

V is TRBV5-5 and J is TRBJ1-5; without DNA, the TCRdb call of TRBD1 cannot be checked. CDR3 length: 16 amino acids. The germline gives CDR1 SGHKS, CDR2 YYEKEE (reference sequence). The CDR3: CASSTALTGFNQPQHF.